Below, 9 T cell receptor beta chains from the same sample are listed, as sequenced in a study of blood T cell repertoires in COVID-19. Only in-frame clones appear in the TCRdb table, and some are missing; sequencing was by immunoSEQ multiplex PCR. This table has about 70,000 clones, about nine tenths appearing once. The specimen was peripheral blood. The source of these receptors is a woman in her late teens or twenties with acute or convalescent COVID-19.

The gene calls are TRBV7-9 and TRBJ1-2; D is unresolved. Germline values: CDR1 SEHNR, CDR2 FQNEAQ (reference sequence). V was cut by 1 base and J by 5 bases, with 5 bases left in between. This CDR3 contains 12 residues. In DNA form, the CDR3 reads TGTGCCAGCAGCTTAGGGCCTTATGGCTACACCTTC. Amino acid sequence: CASSLGPYGYTF.

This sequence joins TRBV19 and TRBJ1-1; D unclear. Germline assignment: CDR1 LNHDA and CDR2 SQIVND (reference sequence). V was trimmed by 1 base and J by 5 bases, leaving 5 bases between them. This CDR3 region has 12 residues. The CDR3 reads CASSIGETEAFF. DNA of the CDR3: TGTGCCAGTAGTATAGGTGAGACTGAAGCTTTCTTT.

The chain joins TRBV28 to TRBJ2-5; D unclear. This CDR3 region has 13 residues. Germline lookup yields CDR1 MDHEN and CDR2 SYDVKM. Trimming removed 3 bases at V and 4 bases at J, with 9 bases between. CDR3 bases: TGTGCCAGCAGTTTTACTAATGGAGAGACCCAGTACTTC. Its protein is CASSFTNGETQYF.

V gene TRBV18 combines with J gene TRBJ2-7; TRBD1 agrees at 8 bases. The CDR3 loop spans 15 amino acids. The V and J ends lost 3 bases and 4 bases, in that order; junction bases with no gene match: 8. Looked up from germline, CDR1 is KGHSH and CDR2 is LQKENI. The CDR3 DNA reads TGTGCCAGCTCACCCATGGACAGGGTAGATTACGAGCAGTACTTC. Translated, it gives CASSPMDRVDYEQYF.

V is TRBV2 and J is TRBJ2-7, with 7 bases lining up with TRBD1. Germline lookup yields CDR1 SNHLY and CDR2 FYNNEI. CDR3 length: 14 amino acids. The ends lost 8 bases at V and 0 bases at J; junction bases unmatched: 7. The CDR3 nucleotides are TGTGCCAGCTTCCGGGACAGCCTCTCCTACGAGCAGTACTTC. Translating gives CASFRDSLSYEQYF.

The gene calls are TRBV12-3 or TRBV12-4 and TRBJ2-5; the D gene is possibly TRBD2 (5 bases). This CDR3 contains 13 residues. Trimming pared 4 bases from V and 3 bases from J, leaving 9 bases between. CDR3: CASSSPGEETQYF. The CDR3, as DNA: TGTGCCAGCAGTTCCCCCGGGGAAGAGACCCAGTACTTC.

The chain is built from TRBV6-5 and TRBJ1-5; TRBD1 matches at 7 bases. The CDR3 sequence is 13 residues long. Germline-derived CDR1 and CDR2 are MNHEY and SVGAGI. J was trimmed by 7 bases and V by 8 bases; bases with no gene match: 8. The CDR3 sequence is CASGIGGRQPQHF. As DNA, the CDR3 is TGTGCCAGCGGAATAGGGGGCCGACAGCCCCAGCATTTT.

The CDR3 spells CASHSGLSTDTQYF. For the CDR3, the DNA is TGTGCCAGCCATAGCGGTCTTAGCACAGATACGCAGTATTTT. This chain connects TRBV6-6 to TRBJ2-3; TRBD2 might be the D (6 bases). The germline V gene encodes CDR1 MNHNY and CDR2 SVGAGI (reference sequence). There are 14 residues in the CDR3. V lost 8 bases and J 0 bases, leaving 12 bases between the germline ends.

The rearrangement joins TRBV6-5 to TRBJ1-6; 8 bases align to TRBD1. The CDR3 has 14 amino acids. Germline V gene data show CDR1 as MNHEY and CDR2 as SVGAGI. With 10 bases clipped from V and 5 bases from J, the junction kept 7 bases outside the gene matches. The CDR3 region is CATRTGKDNSPLHF. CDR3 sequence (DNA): TGTGCCACCCGGACAGGGAAAGATAATTCACCCCTCCACTTT.